Below, 31 T cell receptor beta chains from the same sample are listed, as sequenced in a study of T cell repertoires in cytomegalovirus infection. TCRdb re-called the reads with MiXCR, one entry per CDR3 protein. This sample has roughly 760,000 distinct CDR3 sequences, with roughly a third found just once. What was sequenced was PBMCs. The receptors originated from a human donor in good health (CMV status not recorded). Some clones in this sample may be carry-over from other donors' samples.

This clonotype showed up many times. The V call is TRBV7-3, the J call TRBJ2-1; no reliable D call. Germline lookup yields CDR1 SGHTA and CDR2 FQGTGA. Trimming shortened V by 4 bases and J by 6 bases, and 4 bases separated the two germline ends. This CDR3 has 11 residues. The CDR3 DNA follows: TGTGCCAGCAGCTCGGGCAATGAGCAGTTCTTC. It is translated as CASSSGNEQFF.

This chain connects TRBV7-9 to TRBJ1-1, with 10 bases that match TRBD1. There are 17 residues in the CDR3. CDR1 SEHNR and CDR2 FQNEAQ come from the germline V gene (reference sequence). V shed 5 bases and J 0 bases; nucleotides not matched to a gene: 9. CDR3 bases: TGTGCCAGCAGCGAACCCGGGACAGGGGCCCTGAACACTGAAGCTTTCTTT. It is translated as CASSEPGTGALNTEAFF.

This clonotype turned up a few times. The chain employs TRBV7-2 and TRBJ1-5; D is unresolved. Trimming stripped 0 bases from V and 0 bases from J, with 6 bases between. Germline V lookup: CDR1 SGHTA, CDR2 FQGNSA. The CDR3 covers 15 residues. The CDR3 DNA is TGTGCCAGCAGCTTAGCGCTTTTTAGCAATCAGCCCCAGCATTTT. Its translation: CASSLALFSNQPQHF.

Only a few counts were recorded for this clonotype. The V and J genes are TRBV2 and TRBJ2-7; a possible D gene is TRBD2 (6 bases). The CDR3 loop spans 11 amino acids. V dropped 10 bases and J dropped 6 bases, with 13 bases sitting between them. CDR1 and CDR2 (germline): SNHLY, FYNNEI. The DNA for the CDR3 is TGTGCCATCCTGGCCGGGGGCGAGCAGTACTTC. It encodes CAILAGGEQYF.

This chain joins TRBV28 and TRBJ1-5; TRBD1 agrees at 8 bases. Losses at the gene ends were 4 bases for V and 3 bases for J; bases not matched to a gene: 8. CDR3 length equals 16 residues. In germline, CDR1 is MDHEN, CDR2 SYDVKM. The CDR3 bases are TGTGCCAGCAGTTACCCGTGGACAGGGCACAATCAGCCCCAGCATTTT. This sequence encodes CASSYPWTGHNQPQHF.

This clonotype came up many times. The CDR3 DNA reads as TGTGCCAGCAGCCCCGGAGGCAGGCTCCTTGGAAACACCATATATTTT. This encodes CASSPGGRLLGNTIYF. This rearrangement joins TRBV7-2 to TRBJ1-3, with D uncertain. The germline V gene encodes CDR1 SGHTA and CDR2 FQGNSA. Trimming pared 5 bases from V and 3 bases from J, leaving 17 bases between. The CDR3 is made up of 16 amino acids.

In the case of this clonotype: It may be a read error: a sequence one base away is much more abundant. This chain links TRBV7-2 with TRBJ1-3; D not resolved. Germline V gene lookup returns CDR1 SGHTA and CDR2 FQGNSA. CDR3 length: 12 residues. Trimming shortened V by 7 bases and J by 0 bases, and 4 bases separated the two germline ends. CDR3: CASIDSGNTIYF. CDR3 bases: TGTGCCAGCATCGACTCTGGAAACACCATATATTTT.

At least ten counts were recorded for this clonotype. The V gene is TRBV7-2, the J gene TRBJ1-1, with 7 bases matching TRBD1. Germline-derived CDR1 and CDR2 are SGHTA and FQGNSA. Trimming took 1 base from V and 3 from J; bases not matched to a gene: 2. The CDR3 covers 14 residues. Written as DNA, the CDR3 is TGTGCCAGCAGCTTAGGGGACAGATACACTGAAGCTTTCTTT. It yields the protein CASSLGDRYTEAFF.

The CDR3 DNA reads as TGTGCCACCAGTGATGCCGGGACGAAATACTTC. Its protein product is CATSDAGTKYF. The chain is built from TRBV24-1 and TRBJ2-7, with D perhaps being TRBD1 or TRBD2 (5 bases each). Trimming removed 3 bases from V and 13 bases from J, with 12 bases in between. The CDR3 extends over 11 amino acids. Germline V lookup: CDR1 KGHDR, CDR2 SFDVKD.

Regarding this clonotype: This clone may be a read error of a much larger clone one base away. The rearrangement links TRBV6-1 to TRBJ1-1, with D hard to call. The germline CDR1 and CDR2 sequences are MNHNS and SASEGT. The CDR3 covers 11 residues. The CDR3 DNA reads TGTGCCAGCAATCCGAACCCTGAAGCTTTCTTT. Translated, it gives CASNPNPEAFF.

The chain combines TRBV12-3 or TRBV12-4 with TRBJ2-1; 15 bases map to TRBD2. The CDR3 sequence is 18 residues long. V shed 5 bases and J 2 bases; nucleotides not matched to a gene: 7. CDR3 sequence reads: CASSPRTSGREPYNEQFF. As DNA, the CDR3 is TGTGCCAGCAGTCCACGGACTAGCGGGAGGGAACCCTACAATGAGCAGTTCTTC.

J is TRBJ1-1 and V is TRBV27; D not resolved. Between the trimmed V and J ends, which lost 2 bases and 4 bases, there was a span of 11 bases. From germline, CDR1 is MNHEY and CDR2 SMNVEV (reference sequence). The CDR3 covers 14 residues. CDR3 sequence (DNA): TGTGCCAGCAGTTTAGGAGTCTTTGGCACTGAAGCTTTCTTT. This translates into CASSLGVFGTEAFF.

The chain couples TRBV28 to TRBJ2-5; TRBD2 is a possible D gene (5 bases). Per germline, CDR1 MDHEN and CDR2 SYDVKM. This CDR3 comprises 11 residues. Deletions cut 11 bases from V and 4 bases from J, with 11 bases between. This CDR3 reads CALGVGETQYF. The CDR3 coding sequence is TGTGCCCTCGGGGTTGGAGAGACCCAGTACTTC.

Here the CDR3 reads CSARVQDRGAGYTF. Here the CDR3 DNA reads TGCAGTGCTAGAGTCCAAGACAGGGGTGCGGGCTACACCTTC. This chain links TRBV20-1 with TRBJ1-2, with 8 positions matching TRBD1. This CDR3 is 14 amino acids long. Per the germline V gene, CDR1 is DFQATT and CDR2 is SNEGSKA (reference sequence). V trimming: 1 base; J trimming: 8 bases; junction bases outside the gene matches: 9.

This clonotype was observed many times. V usage is TRBV28 and J usage is TRBJ1-1; a possible D gene is TRBD1 (6 bases). The CDR3 extends over 16 amino acids. V was trimmed by 7 bases and J by 5 bases, leaving 23 bases between them. Germline lookup yields CDR1 MDHEN and CDR2 SYDVKM. CDR3 region: CASKFFRGLFDTEAFF. The CDR3 DNA sequence: TGTGCCAGCAAGTTTTTCCGGGGGCTCTTTGATACTGAAGCTTTCTTT.

The chain joins TRBV11-2 to TRBJ2-7; unclear D gene. CDR3 size: 15 residues. V lost 1 base, J lost 1 base, and 11 bases lay in between. Per germline, CDR1 SGHAT and CDR2 FQNNGV. The CDR3 coding sequence is TGTGCCAGCAGCTTAGGTTATTCGCGGTCCTACGAGCAGTACTTC. As protein: CASSLGYSRSYEQYF.

This clonotype was detected many times. One end of the junction is discordant with germline, which a read error may explain. The CDR3 DNA is TGTGCCAGCAGCTTAGGCAGAGCTGGAAACACCATATATTTT. Translation: CASSLGRAGNTIYF. V usage is TRBV12-3 or TRBV12-4 and J usage is TRBJ1-3; unclear D gene. The length of the CDR3 is 14 residues.

The chain carries TRBV5-5 and TRBJ1-1, with D maybe TRBD1 (5 bases). Germline CDR1 is SGHKS and CDR2 is YYEKEE (reference sequence). The length of the CDR3 is 15 residues. Trimming shortened V by 1 base and J by 1 base, and 11 bases separated the two germline ends. In DNA form, the CDR3 reads TGTGCCAGCAGCTTGAGGGGACCGCAGAACACTGAAGCTTTCTTT. Its protein product is CASSLRGPQNTEAFF.

This clonotype was observed a handful of times. V gene TRBV6-1 combines with J gene TRBJ1-3; D is undetermined. The CDR3 is 12 amino acids. Germline V lookup: CDR1 MNHNS, CDR2 SASEGT. Deletions cut 8 bases from V and 4 bases from J, with 9 bases between. The CDR3 loop reads CASGDPGNTIYF. Here the CDR3 DNA reads TGTGCCAGCGGCGACCCGGGAAACACCATATATTTT.

The genes are TRBV27 and TRBJ2-3; possible D gene TRBD2, 5 bases. The CDR3 runs to 14 residues. CDR1 and CDR2 (germline): MNHEY, SMNVEV (reference sequence). V dropped 6 bases and J dropped 0 bases, with 10 bases sitting between them. CDR3 region: CASSLDWSTDTQYF. As DNA, the CDR3 is TGTGCCAGCAGCTTGGACTGGAGCACAGATACGCAGTATTTT.

The V and J genes are TRBV20-1 and TRBJ2-2, with 7 bases that match TRBD1. Per germline, CDR1 DFQATT and CDR2 SNEGSKA (reference sequence). Trimming removed 3 bases from V and 1 base from J; junction bases left unmatched: 8. The length of the CDR3 is 16 residues. CDR3 bases: TGCAGTGCTAGGAAGAGCCGGACAGGGAACACCGGGGAGCTGTTTTTT. This codes for CSARKSRTGNTGELFF.

The V call is TRBV19, the J call TRBJ2-1, with TRBD2 matching over 8 bases. The CDR3 extends over 15 amino acids. Per the germline V gene, CDR1 is LNHDA and CDR2 is SQIVND (reference sequence). J was trimmed by 2 bases and V by 3 bases; bases with no gene match: 3. The CDR3 sequence is CASSMSGSPYNEQFF. CDR3 sequence (DNA): TGTGCCAGTAGTATGAGCGGGAGCCCCTACAATGAGCAGTTCTTC.

This rearrangement joins TRBV6-6 to TRBJ1-1; a weak D match, TRBD1 (6 bases). The CDR3 consists of 15 residues. V lost 6 bases and J lost 6, with 20 bases in between. Per the germline V gene, CDR1 is MNHNY and CDR2 is SVGAGI (reference sequence). The CDR3 DNA reads TGTGCCAGCAGCCCCGGGACACGGCCTTTATCTGAAGCTTTCTTT. Its protein product is CASSPGTRPLSEAFF.

The chain joins TRBV11-2 to TRBJ2-5; D gene ambiguous. CDR1 is SGHAT, CDR2 FQNNGV, per germline. V was trimmed by 5 bases and J by 4 bases, leaving 14 bases between them. This CDR3 has 14 residues. CDR3 loop: CASSPKAAIETQYF. CDR3 nucleotide sequence: TGTGCCAGCAGCCCCAAGGCGGCTATAGAGACCCAGTACTTC.

This clonotype was counted a few times. The rearrangement uses TRBV6-6 and TRBJ1-2; 10 nucleotides agree with TRBD1. The CDR3 runs 13 residues. The J segment lost 8 bases and the V segment lost 11 bases, leaving 11 bases of the junction unmatched. Germline V gene data show CDR1 as MNHNY and CDR2 as SVGAGI (reference sequence). The CDR3 protein is CASLRWDRGGYTF. The CDR3 DNA sequence: TGTGCCTCCCTTAGATGGGACAGGGGAGGCTACACCTTC.

This clonotype has a handful of counts. V is TRBV6-6 and J is TRBJ2-1, with D possibly being TRBD1 (6 bases). Trimming took off 4 bases at V and 6 bases at J, with 13 bases between the two ends. The CDR3 runs to 14 residues. In germline, CDR1 is MNHNY, CDR2 SVGAGI (reference sequence). CDR3 sequence (DNA): TGTGCCAGCAGTTTTTCCGGGACAAGCAATGAGCAGTTCTTC. Translating gives CASSFSGTSNEQFF.

The CDR3 sequence: CATSSPGQGNEKLFF. The CDR3, as DNA: TGTGCCACCAGCAGTCCGGGACAGGGGAATGAAAAACTGTTTTTT. V and J are TRBV15 and TRBJ1-4, with 10 bases lining up with TRBD1. The V gene's germline CDR1 is LNHNV and CDR2 YYDKDF (reference sequence). Trimming took 3 bases from V and 5 from J; bases not matched to a gene: 3. The CDR3 consists of 15 residues.

V is TRBV25-1 and J is TRBJ1-1; possibly TRBD1 for D (5 bases). The CDR3 is 12 residues long. The V end lost 8 bases, the J end lost 3 bases, and 10 bases lay between the germline ends. The germline CDR1 and CDR2 sequences are MGHDK and SYGVNS. The CDR3 DNA reads TGTGCCAGCCGAGGGGCGCACACTGAAGCTTTCTTT. This gives the protein CASRGAHTEAFF.

This clonotype showed up just once. The genes are TRBV20-1 and TRBJ2-1, with a possible D match to TRBD1 (5 bases). With 1 base removed from V and 5 bases from J, the gap between germline ends came to 12 bases. CDR3 size: 14 residues. Germline values: CDR1 DFQATT, CDR2 SNEGSKA (reference sequence). The CDR3 sequence: CSARGQGRDNEQFF. The CDR3 DNA follows: TGCAGTGCTAGAGGGCAGGGTCGGGACAATGAGCAGTTCTTC.

V gene TRBV7-2 combines with J gene TRBJ2-3, with D hard to call. Trimming left V 2 bases short and J 1 base short, with 7 bases between. Germline V CDR1 and CDR2: SGHTA, FQGNSA. The CDR3 consists of 14 residues. CDR3 residues: CASSLWAGTDTQYF. In nucleotides, the CDR3 is TGTGCCAGCAGCTTATGGGCAGGCACAGATACGCAGTATTTT.

The CDR3 DNA sequence: TGTGCCAGCAGTCGAGACAGAGACACTGAAGCTTTCTTT. Protein sequence: CASSRDRDTEAFF. V gene TRBV11-2 combines with J gene TRBJ1-1; possibly TRBD1 for D (5 bases). With 6 bases removed from V and 3 bases from J, the gap between germline ends came to 11 bases. CDR3 size: 13 residues. The V gene's germline CDR1 is SGHAT and CDR2 FQNNGV.